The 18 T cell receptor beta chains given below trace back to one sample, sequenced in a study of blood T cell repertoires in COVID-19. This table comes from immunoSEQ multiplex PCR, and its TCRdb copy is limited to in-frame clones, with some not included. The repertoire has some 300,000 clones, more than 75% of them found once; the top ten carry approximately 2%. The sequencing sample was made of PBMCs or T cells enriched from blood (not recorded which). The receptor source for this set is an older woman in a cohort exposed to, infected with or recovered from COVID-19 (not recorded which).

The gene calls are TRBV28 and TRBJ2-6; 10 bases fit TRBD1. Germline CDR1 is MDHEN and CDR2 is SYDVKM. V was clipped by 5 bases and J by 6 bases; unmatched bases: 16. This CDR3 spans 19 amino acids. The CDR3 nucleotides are TGTGCCAGCAGTGTATCCTCGGCGGGACAGGGGAATGAGGCCAACGTCCTGACTTTC. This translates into CASSVSSAGQGNEANVLTF.

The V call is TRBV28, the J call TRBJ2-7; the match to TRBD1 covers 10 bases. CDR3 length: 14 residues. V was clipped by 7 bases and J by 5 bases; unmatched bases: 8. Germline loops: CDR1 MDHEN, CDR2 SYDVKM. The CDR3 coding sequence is TGTGCCAGCACCCCGACAGGGGGCTGGGACGAGCAGTACTTC. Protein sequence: CASTPTGGWDEQYF.

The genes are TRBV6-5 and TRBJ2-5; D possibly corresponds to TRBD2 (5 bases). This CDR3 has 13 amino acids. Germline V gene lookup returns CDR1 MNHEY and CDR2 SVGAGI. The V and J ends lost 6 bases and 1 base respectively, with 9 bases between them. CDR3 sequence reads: CASSSGVQETQYF. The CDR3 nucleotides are TGTGCCAGCAGCTCCGGGGTCCAAGAGACCCAGTACTTC.

The CDR3 DNA is TGCGCCAGCAGCCATCGAACGCAGGGAACCTCCTACGAGCAGTACTTC. Translating gives CASSHRTQGTSYEQYF. The chain has TRBV5-1 and TRBJ2-7; a weak D match, TRBD1 (5 bases). Germline CDR1 and CDR2: SGHRS and YFSETQ. The CDR3 contains 16 residues. Trimming stripped 4 bases from V and 0 bases from J, with 17 bases between. The entire variable domain, with the rest obtained from reference TRBV5-1 and TRBJ2-7, is as follows: KAGVTQTPRYLIKTRGQQVTLSCSPISGHRSVSWYQQTPGQGLQFLFEYFSETQRNKGNFPGRFSGRQFSNSRSEMNVSTLELGDSALYLCASSHRTQGTSYEQYFGPGTRLTVT.

Here the CDR3 DNA reads TGTGCCTGGAGTGTCGGGCAGGGGGGCGCAGATACGCAGTATTTT. Translation gives CAWSVGQGGADTQYF. The chain employs TRBV30 and TRBJ2-3; tentatively, D is TRBD1 (7 bases). Germline loops: CDR1 GTSNPN, CDR2 SVGIG (reference sequence). V was cut by 0 bases and J by 4 bases, with 14 bases left in between. The CDR3 extends over 15 amino acids.

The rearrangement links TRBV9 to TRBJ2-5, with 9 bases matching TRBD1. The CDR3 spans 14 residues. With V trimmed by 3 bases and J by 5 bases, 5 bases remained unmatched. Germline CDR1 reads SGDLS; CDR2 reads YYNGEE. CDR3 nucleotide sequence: TGTGCCAGCAGCGCGACAGGGGGTTGGGAGACCCAGTACTTC. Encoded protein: CASSATGGWETQYF.

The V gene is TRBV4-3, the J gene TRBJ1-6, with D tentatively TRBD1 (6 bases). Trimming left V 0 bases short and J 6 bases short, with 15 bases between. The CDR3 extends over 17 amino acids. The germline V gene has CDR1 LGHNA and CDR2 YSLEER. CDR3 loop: CASSQDEQGRTNSPLHF. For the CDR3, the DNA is TGCGCCAGCAGCCAAGATGAACAGGGCCGTACTAATTCACCCCTCCACTTT.

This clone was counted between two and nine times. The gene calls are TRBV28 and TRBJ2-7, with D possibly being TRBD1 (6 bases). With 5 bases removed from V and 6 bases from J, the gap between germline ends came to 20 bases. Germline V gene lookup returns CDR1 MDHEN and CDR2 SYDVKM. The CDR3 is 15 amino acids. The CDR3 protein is CASSPTSITGFEQYF. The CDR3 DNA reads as TGTGCCAGCAGTCCAACCTCCATAACAGGGTTCGAGCAGTACTTC.

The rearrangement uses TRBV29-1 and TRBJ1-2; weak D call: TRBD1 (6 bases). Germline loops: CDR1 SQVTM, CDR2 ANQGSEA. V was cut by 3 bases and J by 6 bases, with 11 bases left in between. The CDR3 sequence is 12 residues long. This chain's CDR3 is CSVDDSGDGYTF. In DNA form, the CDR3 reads TGCAGCGTTGATGACTCAGGGGATGGCTACACCTTC.

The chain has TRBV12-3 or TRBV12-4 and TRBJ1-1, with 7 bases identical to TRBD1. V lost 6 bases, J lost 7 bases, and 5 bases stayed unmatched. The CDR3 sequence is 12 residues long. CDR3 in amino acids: CASSFTGVEAFF. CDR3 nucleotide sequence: TGTGCCAGCAGCTTTACAGGGGTTGAAGCTTTCTTT.

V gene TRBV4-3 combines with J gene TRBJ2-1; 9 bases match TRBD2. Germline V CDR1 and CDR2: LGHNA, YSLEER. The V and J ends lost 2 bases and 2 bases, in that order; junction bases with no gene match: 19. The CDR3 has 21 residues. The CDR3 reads CASSQSVAASGMIGTYNEQFF. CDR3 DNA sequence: TGCGCCAGCAGCCAATCGGTGGCGGCTAGCGGGATGATCGGAACCTACAATGAGCAGTTCTTC.

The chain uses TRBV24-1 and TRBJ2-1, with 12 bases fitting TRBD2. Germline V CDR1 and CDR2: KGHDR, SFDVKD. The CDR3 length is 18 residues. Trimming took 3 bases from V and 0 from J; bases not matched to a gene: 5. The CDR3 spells CATSDPLAGGVSYNEQFF. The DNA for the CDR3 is TGTGCCACCAGTGATCCCCTAGCGGGAGGGGTCTCCTACAATGAGCAGTTCTTC.

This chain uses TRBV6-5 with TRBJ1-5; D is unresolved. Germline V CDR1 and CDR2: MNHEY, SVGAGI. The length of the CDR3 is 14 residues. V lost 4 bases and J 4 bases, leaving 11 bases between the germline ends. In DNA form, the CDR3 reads TGTGCCAGCAGTTTGTACTTCACTAATCAGCCCCAGCATTTT. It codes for CASSLYFTNQPQHF.

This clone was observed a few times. Here the CDR3 reads CASSFGAGGSYEQYF. CDR3 nucleotides: TGTGCCAGCAGTTTTGGAGCGGGAGGTTCCTACGAGCAGTACTTC. The chain recombines TRBV27 with TRBJ2-7, with TRBD2 matching over 9 bases. The J segment lost 1 base and the V segment lost 3 bases, leaving 4 bases of the junction unmatched. CDR1 and CDR2 from the germline V gene are MNHEY and SMNVEV (reference sequence). This CDR3 comprises 15 residues.

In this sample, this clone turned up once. DNA for the CDR3: TGTGCCAGCTCACCCGGACAGGGGACTGTCGGCGAGCAGTACTTC. This translates into CASSPGQGTVGEQYF. This chain links TRBV18 with TRBJ2-7; 9 bases fit TRBD1. CDR3 length equals 15 residues. V lost 3 bases to trimming and J lost 6 bases; unmatched junction nucleotides: 9. Germline V gene lookup returns CDR1 KGHSH and CDR2 LQKENI.

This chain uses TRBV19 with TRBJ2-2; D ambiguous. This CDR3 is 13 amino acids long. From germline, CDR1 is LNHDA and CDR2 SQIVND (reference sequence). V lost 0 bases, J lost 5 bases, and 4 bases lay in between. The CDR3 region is CASSIDLTGELFF. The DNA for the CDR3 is TGTGCCAGTAGTATAGATCTTACCGGGGAGCTGTTTTTT.

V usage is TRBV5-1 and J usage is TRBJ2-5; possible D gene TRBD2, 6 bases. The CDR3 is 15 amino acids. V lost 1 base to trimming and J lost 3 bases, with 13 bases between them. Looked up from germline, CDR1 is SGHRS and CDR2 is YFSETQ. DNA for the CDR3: TGCGCCAGCAGCTTGACGGGAGAGAGCGAAGAGACCCAGTACTTC. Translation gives CASSLTGESEETQYF.

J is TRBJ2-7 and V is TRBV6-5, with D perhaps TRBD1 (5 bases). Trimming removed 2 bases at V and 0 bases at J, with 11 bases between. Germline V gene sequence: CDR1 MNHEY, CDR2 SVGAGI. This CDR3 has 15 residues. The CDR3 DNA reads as TGTGCCAGCAGTTACGGTCAGGGTCTCTCCTACGAGCAGTACTTC. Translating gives CASSYGQGLSYEQYF.